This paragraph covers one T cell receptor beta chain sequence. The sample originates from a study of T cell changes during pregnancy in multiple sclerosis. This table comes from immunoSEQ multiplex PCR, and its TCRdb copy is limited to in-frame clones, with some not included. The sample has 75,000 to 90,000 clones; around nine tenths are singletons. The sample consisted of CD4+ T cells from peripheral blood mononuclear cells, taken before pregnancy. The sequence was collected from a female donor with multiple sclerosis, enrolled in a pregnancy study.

CDR3 in DNA: TGTGCCAGCAGCCAAGGGGTACCGAACACTGAAGCTTTCTTT. Residues: CASSQGVPNTEAFF. The chain couples TRBV27 to TRBJ1-1, with TRBD1 as a possible D gene (5 bases). The germline V gene has CDR1 MNHEY and CDR2 SMNVEV (reference sequence). The ends were cut back, 6 bases at V and 1 base at J, with 12 bases in the middle. The CDR3 totals 14 residues.